These T cell receptor beta chains were read from a single sample in a study of CD8 T cells in Susac syndrome. TCRdb ran MiXCR on the immunoSEQ multiplex PCR reads and lists one entry per CDR3 protein. The table lists approximately 220,000 distinct CDR3 sequences, roughly 90% of them singletons. The specimen sequenced was CD8+ T cells from PBMCs. The receptors originated from a human donor with multiple sclerosis. Both conserved end residues are part of each CDR3. Fields, in order: clone size, D gene, J gene, V gene, CDR3 protein, CDR3 DNA. D genes are given only for firm matches. The listing skips clone size in some rows; elsewhere it reads once, few, many or a size class.

abundance: -
d_gene: TRBD2
j_gene: TRBJ2-7
v_gene: TRBV7-9
CDR3aa: CASSLVAGADYEQYF
CDR3nt: TGTGCCAGCAGCTTAGTGGCGGGAGCCGACTACGAGCAGTACTTC

abundance: -
d_gene: -
j_gene: TRBJ2-5
v_gene: TRBV21-1
CDR3aa: CASSKDGTQWRGTQYF
CDR3nt: TGTGCCAGCAGCAAAGACGGAACTCAATGGAGGGGGACCCAGTACTTC

abundance: -
d_gene: TRBD2
j_gene: TRBJ2-3
v_gene: TRBV9
CDR3aa: CASSNPLTSGITDTQYF
CDR3nt: TGTGCCAGCTCAAATCCCCTTACTAGCGGGATCACAGATACGCAGTATTTT

abundance: once
d_gene: TRBD1
j_gene: TRBJ2-1
v_gene: TRBV6-2/TRBV6-3
CDR3aa: CASSQPPRGQLQFF
CDR3nt: TGTGCCAGCAGTCAACCTCCCAGGGGGCAGTTGCAGTTCTTC

abundance: -
d_gene: -
j_gene: TRBJ2-1
v_gene: TRBV30
CDR3aa: CAWTVDYNEQFF
CDR3nt: TGTGCCTGGACTGTAGACTACAATGAGCAGTTCTTC

abundance: -
d_gene: -
j_gene: TRBJ1-1
v_gene: TRBV30
CDR3aa: CAWTRSRNTEAFF
CDR3nt: TGTGCCTGGACCCGTTCAAGGAACACTGAAGCTTTCTTT

abundance: -
d_gene: -
j_gene: TRBJ2-1
v_gene: TRBV3-1
CDR3aa: CASSTRESLSNEQFF
CDR3nt: TGTGCCAGCAGCACTCGGGAGAGTCTATCCAATGAGCAGTTCTTC

abundance: -
d_gene: -
j_gene: TRBJ2-1
v_gene: TRBV20-1
CDR3aa: CSALWWGGGMIYNEQFF
CDR3nt: TGCAGTGCCCTCTGGTGGGGGGGCGGGATGATATACAATGAGCAGTTCTTC

abundance: -
d_gene: -
j_gene: TRBJ1-1
v_gene: TRBV27
CDR3aa: CASSLVAGTHEAFF
CDR3nt: TGTGCCAGCAGTTTGGTCGCAGGAACCCACGAAGCTTTCTTT

abundance: -
d_gene: TRBD1
j_gene: TRBJ2-7
v_gene: TRBV6-5
CDR3aa: CASSYSGQSYEQYF
CDR3nt: TGTGCCAGCAGTTACTCGGGACAGTCCTACGAGCAGTACTTC

abundance: -
d_gene: TRBD1
j_gene: TRBJ1-2
v_gene: TRBV20-1
CDR3aa: CSAAWTGPDFNYGYTF
CDR3nt: TGCAGTGCGGCCTGGACAGGGCCAGACTTTAACTATGGCTACACCTTC

abundance: -
d_gene: -
j_gene: TRBJ2-3
v_gene: TRBV2
CDR3aa: CASSDLAAYTDTQYF
CDR3nt: TGTGCCAGCAGTGACTTAGCGGCTTACACAGATACGCAGTATTTT

abundance: -
d_gene: -
j_gene: TRBJ2-7
v_gene: TRBV5-6
CDR3aa: CASSFVDRRYEQYF
CDR3nt: TGTGCCAGCAGCTTTGTGGACAGACGGTACGAGCAGTACTTC

abundance: -
d_gene: -
j_gene: TRBJ2-2
v_gene: TRBV6-1
CDR3aa: CASSILFSRENTGELFF
CDR3nt: TGTGCCAGCTCCATCCTCTTTAGCCGGGAGAACACCGGGGAGCTGTTTTTT

abundance: -
d_gene: -
j_gene: TRBJ1-2
v_gene: TRBV20-1
CDR3aa: CSAAPGLGWGYTF
CDR3nt: TGCAGTGCTGCGCCGGGACTTGGGTGGGGCTACACCTTC

abundance: -
d_gene: -
j_gene: TRBJ2-7
v_gene: TRBV19
CDR3aa: CASSPGQSSYEQYF
CDR3nt: TGTGCCAGTAGCCCCGGACAGAGTTCCTACGAGCAGTACTTC

abundance: -
d_gene: TRBD1
j_gene: TRBJ1-1
v_gene: TRBV13
CDR3aa: CASSLGTGGLNTEAFF
CDR3nt: TGTGCCAGCAGCTTAGGGACAGGGGGTTTGAACACTGAAGCTTTCTTT

abundance: -
d_gene: -
j_gene: TRBJ2-7
v_gene: TRBV2
CDR3aa: CASSGRTKSYEQYF
CDR3nt: TGTGCCAGCAGCGGCCGGACTAAATCCTACGAGCAGTACTTC

abundance: once
d_gene: -
j_gene: TRBJ1-4
v_gene: TRBV5-8
CDR3aa: CASSAGNSNEKLFF
CDR3nt: TGTGCCAGCAGCGCGGGAAACTCCAATGAAAAACTGTTTTTT

abundance: -
d_gene: -
j_gene: TRBJ1-5
v_gene: TRBV7-9
CDR3aa: CASGRGAGQPQHF
CDR3nt: TGTGCCAGCGGTAGGGGGGCTGGGCAGCCCCAGCATTTT

abundance: -
d_gene: TRBD1
j_gene: TRBJ2-7
v_gene: TRBV12-3/TRBV12-4
CDR3aa: CASSARDSLYEQYF
CDR3nt: TGTGCCAGCAGTGCTCGGGACAGCCTCTACGAGCAGTACTTC

abundance: -
d_gene: -
j_gene: TRBJ1-1
v_gene: TRBV2
CDR3aa: CASRRNTEAFF
CDR3nt: TGTGCCAGCAGACGGAACACTGAAGCTTTCTTT

abundance: -
d_gene: TRBD2
j_gene: TRBJ2-2
v_gene: TRBV9
CDR3aa: CASSSPTGTRVNTGELFF
CDR3nt: TGTGCCAGCAGCTCCCCCACCGGGACTAGGGTCAACACCGGGGAGCTGTTTTTT

abundance: once
d_gene: TRBD2
j_gene: TRBJ2-1
v_gene: TRBV6-1
CDR3aa: CASRDGLAAMSVGEQFF
CDR3nt: TGTGCCAGCAGAGACGGACTAGCGGCTATGAGTGTCGGTGAGCAGTTCTTC

abundance: -
d_gene: -
j_gene: TRBJ1-6
v_gene: TRBV27
CDR3aa: CASSPQEGSPLHF
CDR3nt: TGTGCCAGCAGTCCTCAGGAAGGTTCACCCCTCCACTTT

abundance: -
d_gene: TRBD1
j_gene: TRBJ1-1
v_gene: TRBV5-1
CDR3aa: CASSGTVSNTEAFF
CDR3nt: TGCGCCAGCAGCGGGACAGTCTCCAACACTGAAGCTTTCTTT

abundance: -
d_gene: TRBD1
j_gene: TRBJ2-7
v_gene: TRBV12-3/TRBV12-4
CDR3aa: CASSVATGQAYEQYF
CDR3nt: TGTGCCAGCAGCGTGGCGACAGGGCAAGCCTACGAGCAGTACTTC

abundance: -
d_gene: TRBD2
j_gene: TRBJ2-1
v_gene: TRBV4-1
CDR3aa: CASSPIGSGRRGNEQFF
CDR3nt: TGCGCCAGCAGCCCGATCGGGAGCGGGAGGAGAGGGAATGAGCAGTTCTTC